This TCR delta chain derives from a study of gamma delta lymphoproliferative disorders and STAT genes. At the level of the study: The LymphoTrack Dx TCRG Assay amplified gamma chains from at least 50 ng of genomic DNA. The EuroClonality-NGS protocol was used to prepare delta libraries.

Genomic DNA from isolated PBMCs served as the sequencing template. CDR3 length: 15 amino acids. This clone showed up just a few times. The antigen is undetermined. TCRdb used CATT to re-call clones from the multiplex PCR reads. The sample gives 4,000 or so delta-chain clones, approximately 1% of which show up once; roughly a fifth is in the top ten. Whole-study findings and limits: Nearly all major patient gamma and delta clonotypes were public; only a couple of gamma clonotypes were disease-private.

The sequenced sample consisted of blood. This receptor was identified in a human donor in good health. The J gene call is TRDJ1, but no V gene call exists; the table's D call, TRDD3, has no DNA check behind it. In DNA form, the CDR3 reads TGTGCCTCCCTTACTGGGGGATACGGCAGAGATAAACTCATCTTT. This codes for CASLTGGYGRDKLIF.